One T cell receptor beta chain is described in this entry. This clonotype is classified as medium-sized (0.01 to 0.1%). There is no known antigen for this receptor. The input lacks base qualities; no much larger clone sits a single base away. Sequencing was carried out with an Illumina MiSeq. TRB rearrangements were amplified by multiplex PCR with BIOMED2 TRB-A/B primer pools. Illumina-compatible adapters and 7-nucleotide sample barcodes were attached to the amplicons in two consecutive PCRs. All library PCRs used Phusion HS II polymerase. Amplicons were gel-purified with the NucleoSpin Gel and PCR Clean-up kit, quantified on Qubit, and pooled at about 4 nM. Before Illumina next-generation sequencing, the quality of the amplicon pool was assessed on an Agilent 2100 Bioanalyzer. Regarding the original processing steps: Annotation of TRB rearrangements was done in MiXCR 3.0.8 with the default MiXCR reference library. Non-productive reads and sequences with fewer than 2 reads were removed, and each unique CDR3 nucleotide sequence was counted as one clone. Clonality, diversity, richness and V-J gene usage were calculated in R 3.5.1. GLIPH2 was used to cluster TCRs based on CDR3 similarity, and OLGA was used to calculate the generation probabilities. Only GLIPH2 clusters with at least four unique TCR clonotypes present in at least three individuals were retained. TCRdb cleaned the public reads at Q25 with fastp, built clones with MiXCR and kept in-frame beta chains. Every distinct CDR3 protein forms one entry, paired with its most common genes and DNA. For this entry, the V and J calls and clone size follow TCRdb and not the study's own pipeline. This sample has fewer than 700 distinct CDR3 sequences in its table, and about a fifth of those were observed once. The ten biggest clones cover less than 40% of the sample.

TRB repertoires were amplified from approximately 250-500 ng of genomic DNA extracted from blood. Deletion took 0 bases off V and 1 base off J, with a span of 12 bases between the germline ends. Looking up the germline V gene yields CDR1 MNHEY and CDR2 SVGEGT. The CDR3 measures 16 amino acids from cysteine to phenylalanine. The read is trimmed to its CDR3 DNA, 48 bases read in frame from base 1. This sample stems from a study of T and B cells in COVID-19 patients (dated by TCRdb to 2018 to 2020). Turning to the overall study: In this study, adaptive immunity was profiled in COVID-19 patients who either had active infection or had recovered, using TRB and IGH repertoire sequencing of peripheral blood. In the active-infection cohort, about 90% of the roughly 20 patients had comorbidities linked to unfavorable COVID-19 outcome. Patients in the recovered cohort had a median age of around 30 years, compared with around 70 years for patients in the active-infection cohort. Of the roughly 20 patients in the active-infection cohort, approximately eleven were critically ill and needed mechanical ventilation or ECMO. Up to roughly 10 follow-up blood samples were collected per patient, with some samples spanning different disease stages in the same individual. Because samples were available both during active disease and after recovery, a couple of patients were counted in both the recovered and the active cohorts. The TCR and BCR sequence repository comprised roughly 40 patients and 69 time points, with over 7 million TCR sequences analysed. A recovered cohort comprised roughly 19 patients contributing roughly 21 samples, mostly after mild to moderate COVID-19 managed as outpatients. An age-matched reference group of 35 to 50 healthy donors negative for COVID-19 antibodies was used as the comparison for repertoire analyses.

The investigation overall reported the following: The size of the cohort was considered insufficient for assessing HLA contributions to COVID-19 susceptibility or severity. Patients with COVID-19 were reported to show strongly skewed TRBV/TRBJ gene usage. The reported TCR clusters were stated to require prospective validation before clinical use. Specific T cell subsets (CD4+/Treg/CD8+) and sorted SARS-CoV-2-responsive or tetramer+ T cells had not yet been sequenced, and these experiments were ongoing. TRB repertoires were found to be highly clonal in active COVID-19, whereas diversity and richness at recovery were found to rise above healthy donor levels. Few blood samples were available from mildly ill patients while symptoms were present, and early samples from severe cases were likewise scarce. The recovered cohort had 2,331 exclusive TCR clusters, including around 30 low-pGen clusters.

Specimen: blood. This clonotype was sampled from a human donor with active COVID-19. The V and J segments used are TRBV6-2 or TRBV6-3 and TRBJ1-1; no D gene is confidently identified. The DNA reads TGTGCCAGCAGTTACTCGACTGGCAGGAAGAACACTGAAGCTTTCTTT. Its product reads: CASSYSTGRKNTEAFF.